These 3 T cell receptor beta chains were sequenced from one sample in a study of blood T cell repertoires in COVID-19 (dated by TCRdb to 2018 to 2021). The method behind the library was the immunoSEQ multiplex PCR assay. Not all clones reach the TCRdb copy of this immuneACCESS table, which keeps in-frame sequences only. Checked studies attribute under half of the gap to unresolved V genes and leave the rest unexplained. This sample has 70,000 to 75,000 clones in its table, and about 82% of those were observed once. Jointly, the top ten make up 4.8% of the sample. The sequenced material came from peripheral blood. The receptor set was obtained from a woman aged 80 or over with active or convalescent COVID-19.

This clone was seen only once. This rearrangement joins TRBV3-1 (or the pseudogene TRBV3-2) to TRBJ2-5; TRBD2 aligns across 7 bases. CDR1 LGHDT and CDR2 YNNKEL come from the germline V gene (reference sequence). This CDR3 is built from 18 residues. V trimming: 0 bases; J trimming: 3 bases; junction bases outside the gene matches: 13. CDR3 nucleotide sequence: TGTGCCAGCAGCCAAGAACGGAGGCTAGCGGATAAGAAAGAGACCCAGTACTTC. Translated, it gives CASSQERRLADKKETQYF.

The genes are TRBV18 and TRBJ2-6; TRBD1 agrees at 7 bases. The CDR3 has 17 amino acids. CDR1 and CDR2 from the germline V gene are KGHSH and LQKENI. Unmatched junction bases numbered 9, after V lost 6 bases and J lost 1 base. CDR3 nucleotide sequence: TGTGCCAGCTCTCCGGGACAGCCAAATTCTGGGGCCAACGTCCTGACTTTC. Translated: CASSPGQPNSGANVLTF.

The chain uses TRBV4-1 and TRBJ1-2; 10 bases map to TRBD1. The V and J ends lost 6 bases and 6 bases, in that order; junction bases with no gene match: 10. Germline assignment: CDR1 MGHRA and CDR2 YSYEKL. There are 15 residues in the CDR3. CDR3 residues: CASRNTRGTGDGYTF. CDR3 DNA sequence: TGCGCCAGCAGAAATACAAGGGGGACAGGGGATGGCTACACCTTC.